The 18 T cell receptor beta chains in this list originate from one sample, sequenced in a study of T cell responses to AZD1222 COVID-19 vaccine. Repertoires were generated with immunoSEQ multiplex PCR, while TCRdb's copy carries only in-frame clones and drops some. The sample comprises some 87,000 clones, more than 75% of which are singletons, and around 5.2% rests with the top ten. The sequences come from peripheral blood, collected on day 0 of MenACWY control vaccination. The receptors here all came from an adult in good health.

V is TRBV3-1 (or the pseudogene TRBV3-2) and J is TRBJ1-6; no clear D. The CDR3 totals 11 residues. Germline V gene sequence: CDR1 LGHDT, CDR2 YNNKEL (reference sequence). Trimming removed 8 bases at V and 9 bases at J, with 8 bases between. CDR3 sequence reads: CASSGSSPLHF. The CDR3 region has the DNA TGTGCCAGCTCGGGCAGTTCACCCCTCCACTTT.

The V call is TRBV5-1, the J call TRBJ1-1; maybe TRBD1 (6 bases). Germline V gene sequence: CDR1 SGHRS, CDR2 YFSETQ. This CDR3 has 15 residues. With 4 bases removed from V and 5 bases from J, the gap between germline ends came to 18 bases. For the CDR3, the DNA is TGCGCCAGCAGCCCCCGGGACAAAGTTAATACTGAAGCTTTCTTT. It codes for CASSPRDKVNTEAFF.

This sequence joins TRBV4-2 and TRBJ1-2; perhaps TRBD1 as D (5 bases). CDR3 length equals 16 residues. The germline V gene has CDR1 LGHNA and CDR2 YNFKEQ. V shed 4 bases and J shed 7 bases, with 22 bases lying between them. The CDR3 here is CASSPSRGGTLSGYTF. DNA for the CDR3: TGTGCCAGCAGCCCCAGCCGGGGAGGGACCCTGAGTGGCTACACCTTC.

The chain employs TRBV20-1 and TRBJ2-1, with D tentatively TRBD2 (6 bases). With 3 bases removed from V and 4 bases from J, the gap between germline ends came to 16 bases. Germline values: CDR1 DFQATT, CDR2 SNEGSKA (reference sequence). The CDR3 runs 15 residues. The CDR3 spells CSASQASAPYNEQFF. In DNA form, the CDR3 reads TGCAGTGCTAGTCAAGCTAGCGCTCCTTACAATGAGCAGTTCTTC.

The genes are TRBV6-1 and TRBJ1-5; D call uncertain. Per germline, CDR1 MNHNS and CDR2 SASEGT. CDR3 length: 15 amino acids. Trimming removed 3 bases at V and 4 bases at J, with 13 bases between. CDR3 nucleotide sequence: TGTGCCAGCAGTGAGAACTGGGCCCAAAATCAGCCCCAGCATTTT. This encodes CASSENWAQNQPQHF.

The DNA for the CDR3 is TGTGCCAGCAAGACAACCTATAATTCACCCCTCCACTTT. It specifies CASKTTYNSPLHF. The rearrangement links TRBV27 to TRBJ1-6; D unclear. There are 13 residues in the CDR3. Trimming took off 7 bases at V and 2 bases at J, with 6 bases between the two ends. Germline lookup yields CDR1 MNHEY and CDR2 SMNVEV (reference sequence).

V usage is TRBV19 and J usage is TRBJ2-2, with D possibly being TRBD1 (6 bases). The CDR3 length is 15 residues. Germline V lookup: CDR1 LNHDA, CDR2 SQIVND (reference sequence). Trimming cost V 5 bases and J 4 bases, with 14 bases left between them. The CDR3 loop is CASSAVGGTTGELFF. The CDR3 DNA is TGTGCCAGTAGTGCAGTTGGGGGCACCACCGGGGAGCTGTTTTTT. The full variable domain, rest sourced from reference TRBV19 and TRBJ2-2, is DGGITQSPKYLFRKEGQNVTLSCEQNLNHDAMYWYRQDPGQGLRLIYYSQIVNDFQKGDIAEGYSVSREKKESFPLTVTSAQKNPTAFYLCASSAVGGTTGELFFGEGSRLTVL.

The chain has TRBV20-1 and TRBJ1-1; D gene uncertain. The CDR3 totals 10 residues. Germline loops: CDR1 DFQATT, CDR2 SNEGSKA (reference sequence). V lost 6 bases, J lost 11 bases, and 13 bases lay in between. CDR3 residues: CSARRTAAFF. The DNA for the CDR3 is TGCAGTGCCAGACGGACGGCGGCTTTCTTT.

In this sample, this clone turned up once. This chain joins TRBV7-2 and TRBJ1-2; D is uncertain. The germline V gene encodes CDR1 SGHTA and CDR2 FQGNSA. CDR3 length: 14 amino acids. V shed 2 bases and J shed 0 bases, with 7 bases lying between them. The CDR3: CASSLSWTNYGYTF. The CDR3 bases are TGTGCCAGCAGCTTATCATGGACTAACTATGGCTACACCTTC.

This chain connects TRBV27 to TRBJ2-3; the D is unclear. With 6 bases removed from V and 3 bases from J, the gap between germline ends came to 19 bases. This CDR3 comprises 16 residues. CDR1 and CDR2 from the germline V gene are MNHEY and SMNVEV (reference sequence). This chain's CDR3 is CASSYGPSWATDTQYF. DNA of the CDR3: TGTGCCAGCAGCTACGGACCGTCGTGGGCAACAGATACGCAGTATTTT.

The chain joins TRBV11-3 to TRBJ2-5; D may match TRBD1 or TRBD2 (6 bases each). Per germline, CDR1 SGHNT and CDR2 YENEEA. This CDR3 spans 17 amino acids. Trimming took off 5 bases at V and 4 bases at J, with 23 bases between the two ends. The CDR3 region is CASSPGRLGGTLETQYF. In nucleotides, the CDR3 is TGTGCCAGCAGCCCAGGGAGGTTAGGGGGGACTTTAGAGACCCAGTACTTC.

This sequence joins TRBV3-1 (or the pseudogene TRBV3-2) and TRBJ2-5, with a tentative D call TRBD1 (6 bases). This CDR3 is built from 14 residues. Germline lookup yields CDR1 LGHDT and CDR2 YNNKEL (reference sequence). V lost 4 bases and J 2 bases, leaving 11 bases between the germline ends. In DNA, the CDR3 is TGTGCCAGCAGCCGCTCAACAGGGCAAGAGACCCAGTACTTC. This gives the protein CASSRSTGQETQYF.

This chain links TRBV24-1 with TRBJ2-3; TRBD1 or TRBD2 may be the D gene (5 bases each). Per germline, CDR1 KGHDR and CDR2 SFDVKD. V was clipped by 4 bases and J by 1 base, with 14 bases between them. The CDR3 spans 16 residues. The chain's CDR3 is CATSDTIGGGTDTQYF. Written as DNA, the CDR3 is TGTGCCACCAGTGACACCATTGGGGGAGGCACAGATACGCAGTATTTT.

The V call is TRBV27, the J call TRBJ1-2; D is uncertain. Per the germline V gene, CDR1 is MNHEY and CDR2 is SMNVEV (reference sequence). CDR3 length: 13 residues. Trimming cost V 1 base and J 5 bases, with 8 bases left between them. CDR3 nucleotide sequence: TGTGCCAGCAGTTTATTAGGGAATTATGGCTACACCTTC. It is translated as CASSLLGNYGYTF.

The chain carries TRBV19 and TRBJ2-3; TRBD2 matches 8 bases. The CDR3 contains 14 residues. Per the germline V gene, CDR1 is LNHDA and CDR2 is SQIVND (reference sequence). The V segment lost 6 bases and the J segment 3 bases; nucleotides outside the gene matches: 5. The CDR3 loop reads CASRSREATDTQYF. In DNA, the CDR3 is TGTGCCAGTAGGTCGCGGGAGGCGACAGATACGCAGTATTTT.

DNA for the CDR3: TGTGCCACCTCCAAGGGGGGCTTCAATCAGCCCCAGCATTTT. Its translation: CATSKGGFNQPQHF. The chain has TRBV24-1 and TRBJ1-5; weak D call: TRBD1 (6 bases). The CDR3 length is 14 residues. Deletions cut 9 bases from V and 3 bases from J, with 14 bases between. In germline, CDR1 is KGHDR, CDR2 SFDVKD.

J is TRBJ2-5 and V is TRBV12-1; the table's D call of TRBD2 was not tested on the DNA. TRBV12-1 is annotated as a pseudogene. This CDR3 is built from 14 residues. CDR3 nucleotide sequence: TGTGCCAGCAGCTTTTCGTTTAGTCAAGAGACCCAGTACTTC. This gives the protein CASSFSFSQETQYF.

This rearrangement joins TRBV5-1 to TRBJ1-6; no clear D. This CDR3 comprises 15 residues. Germline lookup yields CDR1 SGHRS and CDR2 YFSETQ. Trimming stripped 0 bases from V and 7 bases from J, with 11 bases between. The CDR3 bases are TGCGCCAGCAGCTTGGATAGGGTCGGGAATTCACCCCTCCACTTT. This encodes CASSLDRVGNSPLHF.